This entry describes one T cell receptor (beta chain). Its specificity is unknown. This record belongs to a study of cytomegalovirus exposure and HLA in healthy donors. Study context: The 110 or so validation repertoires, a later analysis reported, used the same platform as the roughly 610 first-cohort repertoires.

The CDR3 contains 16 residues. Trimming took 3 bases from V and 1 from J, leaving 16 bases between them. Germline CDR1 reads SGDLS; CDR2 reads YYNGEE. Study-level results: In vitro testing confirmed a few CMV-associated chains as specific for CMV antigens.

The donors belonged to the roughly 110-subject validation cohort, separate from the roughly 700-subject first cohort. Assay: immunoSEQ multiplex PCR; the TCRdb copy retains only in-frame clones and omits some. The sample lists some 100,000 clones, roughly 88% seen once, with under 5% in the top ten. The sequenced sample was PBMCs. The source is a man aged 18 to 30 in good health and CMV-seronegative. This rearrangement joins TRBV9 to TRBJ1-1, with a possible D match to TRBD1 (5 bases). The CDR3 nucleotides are TGTGCCAGCAGCGGGTTAGTGTCGGGGGGGAACACTGAAGCTTTCTTT. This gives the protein CASSGLVSGGNTEAFF.